This T cell receptor beta chain was recorded in a study of T cells in Graves' hyperthyroidism and ophthalmopathy. The V gene lost 11 bases and the J gene lost 12 bases, with 13 bases spanning the gap. From germline, CDR1 is MNHNS and CDR2 SASEGT. The CDR3 has 9 residues. The investigators amplified TCR beta CDR3 regions from RNA transcripts. During a first-round RT-PCR of the TCR CDR3, the HTBI primer set was used. TCRdb re-called the multiplex PCR reads with MiXCR, one entry per CDR3 protein. The data hold around 560,000 distinct CDR3 sequences, with 16% observed a single time. Sequencing was done on a sample of blood. The V gene is TRBV6-1, the J gene TRBJ1-2, with a possible D match to TRBD1 (5 bases). The sequence was obtained from a woman aged 18-29 years with Graves' hyperthyroidism. The CDR3 is CAGETADTF. CDR3 DNA sequence: TGTGCCGGCGAGACAGCGGACACCTTC.